This T cell receptor beta chain was sequenced for a study of patients and donors after allogeneic stem cell transplantation. TCRdb re-analysed the RT-PCR reads in MiXCR, keeping a single row per CDR3 protein. The sample holds roughly 250,000 distinct CDR3 sequences, roughly 14% seen once. Germline V lookup: CDR1 LGHNA, CDR2 YSLEER. The CDR3 length is 14 residues. V shed 3 bases and J 5 bases; nucleotides not matched to a gene: 4. This clonotype was recorded many times. The sequence derives from a human donor who was either an allogeneic HSCT recipient or a stem cell or donor lymphocyte infusion donor (not recorded which). It is not recorded whose cells these are; they may come from a transplant donor. The sample was blood, either unsorted or a sorted T cell fraction (not recorded which). This rearrangement joins TRBV4-3 to TRBJ2-1, with TRBD1 identical over 7 bases. The CDR3 DNA follows: TGCGCCAGCAGCCATCGGACAGGCGACAATGAGCAGTTCTTC. This sequence encodes CASSHRTGDNEQFF.